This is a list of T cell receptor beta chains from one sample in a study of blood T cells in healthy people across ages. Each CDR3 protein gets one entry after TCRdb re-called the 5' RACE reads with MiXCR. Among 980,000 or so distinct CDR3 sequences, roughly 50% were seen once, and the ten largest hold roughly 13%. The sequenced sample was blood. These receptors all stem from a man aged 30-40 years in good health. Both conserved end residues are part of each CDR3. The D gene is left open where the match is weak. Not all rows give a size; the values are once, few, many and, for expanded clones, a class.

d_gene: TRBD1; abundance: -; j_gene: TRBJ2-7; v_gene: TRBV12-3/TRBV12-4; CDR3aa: CASSRGQGANYEQYF; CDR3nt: TGTGCCAGCAGCCGGGGACAGGGGGCGAATTACGAGCAGTACTTC
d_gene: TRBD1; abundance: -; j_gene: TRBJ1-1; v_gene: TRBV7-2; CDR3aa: CASTQSRTGNTEAFF; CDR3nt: TGTGCCAGCACCCAAAGTAGGACAGGAAACACTGAAGCTTTCTTT
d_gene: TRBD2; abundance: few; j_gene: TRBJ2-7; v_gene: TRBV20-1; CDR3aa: CSASRPSGGSYEQYF; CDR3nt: TGCAGTGCTAGCCGGCCTAGCGGGGGCTCCTACGAGCAGTACTTC
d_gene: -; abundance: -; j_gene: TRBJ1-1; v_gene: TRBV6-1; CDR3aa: CASRPGTRLMNTEAFF; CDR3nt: TGTGCCAGCAGACCAGGGACGCGGCTAATGAACACTGAAGCTTTCTTT
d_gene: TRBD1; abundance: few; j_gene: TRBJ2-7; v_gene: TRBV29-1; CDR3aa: CSVVWTGTYEQYF; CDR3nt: TGCAGCGTTGTCTGGACAGGGACATACGAGCAGTACTTC
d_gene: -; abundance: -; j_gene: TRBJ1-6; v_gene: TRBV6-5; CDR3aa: CASSYDGHWSPLHF; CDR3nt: TGTGCCAGCAGTTATGATGGCCATTGGTCACCCCTCCACTTT
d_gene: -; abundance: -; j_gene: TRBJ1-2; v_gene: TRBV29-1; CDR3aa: CSVDPQGYTF; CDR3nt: TGCAGCGTTGACCCCCAAGGCTACACCTTC
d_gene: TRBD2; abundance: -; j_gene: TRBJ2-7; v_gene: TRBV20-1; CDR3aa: CSARGTSGDPYEQYF; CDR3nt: TGCAGTGCCAGAGGGACTAGCGGGGACCCCTACGAGCAGTACTTC
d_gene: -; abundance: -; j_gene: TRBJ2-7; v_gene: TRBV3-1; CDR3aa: CASSLVGDTAYEQYF; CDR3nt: TGTGCCAGCAGCCTAGTGGGGGACACAGCCTACGAGCAGTACTTC
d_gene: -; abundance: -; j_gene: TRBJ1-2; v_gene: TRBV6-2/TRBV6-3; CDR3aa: CASSYERGNYGYTF; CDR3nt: TGTGCCAGCAGTTACGAGAGGGGTAACTATGGCTACACCTTC
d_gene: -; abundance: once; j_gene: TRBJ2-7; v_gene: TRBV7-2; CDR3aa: CASSLERGSEQYF; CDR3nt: TGTGCCAGCAGCTTAGAAAGGGGATCCGAGCAGTACTTC
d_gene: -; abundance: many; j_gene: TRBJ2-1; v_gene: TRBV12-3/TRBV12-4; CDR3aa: CASSFGLANNEQFF; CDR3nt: TGTGCCAGCAGTTTTGGGCTAGCTAACAATGAGCAGTTCTTC
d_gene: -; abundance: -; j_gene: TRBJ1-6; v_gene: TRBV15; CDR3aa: CATSTGPGPYYNSPLHF; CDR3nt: TGTGCCACCAGCACCGGACCAGGGCCCTATTATAATTCACCCCTCCACTTT
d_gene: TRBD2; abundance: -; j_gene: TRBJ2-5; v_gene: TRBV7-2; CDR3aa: CASSLRSVLAVQETQYF; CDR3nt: TGTGCCAGCAGCTTAAGGTCCGTCCTAGCGGTCCAAGAGACCCAGTACTTC
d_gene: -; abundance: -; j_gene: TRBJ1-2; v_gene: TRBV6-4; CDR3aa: CASSDDRQVPRYTF; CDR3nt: TGTGCCAGCAGTGACGATAGGCAGGTCCCTCGCTACACCTTC
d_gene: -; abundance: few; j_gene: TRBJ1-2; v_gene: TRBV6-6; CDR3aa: CASSYSGAAGGYTF; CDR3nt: TGTGCCAGCAGTTACTCAGGGGCAGCTGGTGGCTACACCTTC
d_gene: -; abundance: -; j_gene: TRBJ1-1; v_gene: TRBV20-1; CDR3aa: CSARGPQTEAFF; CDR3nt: TGCAGTGCTAGGGGTCCACAAACTGAAGCTTTCTTT
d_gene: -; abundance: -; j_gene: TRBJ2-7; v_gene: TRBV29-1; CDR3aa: CSVEMGRQLGEQYF; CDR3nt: TGCAGCGTTGAAATGGGGAGACAGTTAGGTGAGCAGTACTTC
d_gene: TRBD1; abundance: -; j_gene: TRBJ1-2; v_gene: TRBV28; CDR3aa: CASRGGGGTGYGYTF; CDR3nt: TGTGCCAGCCGAGGAGGGGGGGGGACAGGCTATGGCTACACCTTC
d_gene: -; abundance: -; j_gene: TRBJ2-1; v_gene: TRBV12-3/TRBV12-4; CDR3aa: CASSPGPTGLHSSSYNEQFF; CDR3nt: TGTGCCAGCAGCCCTGGACCGACGGGACTTCACTCGAGCTCCTACAATGAGCAGTTCTTC
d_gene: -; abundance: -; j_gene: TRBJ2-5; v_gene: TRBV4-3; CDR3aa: CASSQDGRTQETQYF; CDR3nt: TGCGCCAGCAGCCAAGATGGCAGGACGCAAGAGACCCAGTACTTC
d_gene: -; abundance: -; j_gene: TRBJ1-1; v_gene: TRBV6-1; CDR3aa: CASSAGTTEAFF; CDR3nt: TGTGCCAGCAGTGCAGGGACCACCGAAGCTTTCTTT
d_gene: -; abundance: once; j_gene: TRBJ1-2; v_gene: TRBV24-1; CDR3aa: CATSDGGASSYGYTF; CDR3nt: TGTGCCACCAGTGACGGGGGGGCTTCTAGCTATGGCTACACCTTC
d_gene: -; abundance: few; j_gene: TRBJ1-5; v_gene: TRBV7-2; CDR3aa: CASSIQTNQPQHF; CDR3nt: TGTGCCAGCAGCATTCAAACCAATCAGCCCCAGCATTTT
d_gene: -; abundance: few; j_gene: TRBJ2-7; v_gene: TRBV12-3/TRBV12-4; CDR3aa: CASTTGSYEQYF; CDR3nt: TGTGCCAGCACCACTGGCTCCTACGAGCAGTACTTC
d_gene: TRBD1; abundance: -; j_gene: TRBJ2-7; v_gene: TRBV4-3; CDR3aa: CASSQATPGQGAHEQYF; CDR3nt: TGCGCCAGCAGCCAAGCTACACCGGGACAGGGGGCCCACGAGCAGTACTTC
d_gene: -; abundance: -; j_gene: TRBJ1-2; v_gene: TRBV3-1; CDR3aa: CASSRPTGGLSGYTF; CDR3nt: TGTGCCAGCAGCCGCCCCACGGGGGGGCTGAGTGGCTACACCTTC
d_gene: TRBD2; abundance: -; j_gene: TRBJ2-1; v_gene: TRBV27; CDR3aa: CASSLSRGTSGGGLFF; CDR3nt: TGTGCCAGCAGTTTAAGCCGCGGGACTAGCGGGGGGGGGCTGTTCTTC
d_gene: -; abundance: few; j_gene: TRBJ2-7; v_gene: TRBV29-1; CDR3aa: CSVEGPTYEQYF; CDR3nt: TGCAGCGTTGAAGGGCCCACCTACGAGCAGTACTTC
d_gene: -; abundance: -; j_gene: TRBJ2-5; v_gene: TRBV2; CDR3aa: CASRRLGETQYF; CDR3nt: TGTGCCAGCCGGAGACTAGGAGAGACCCAGTACTTC
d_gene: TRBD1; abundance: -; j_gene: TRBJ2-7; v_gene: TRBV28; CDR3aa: CASSLSRDRVSYEQYF; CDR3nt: TGTGCCAGCAGTTTATCCCGGGACAGGGTGTCCTACGAGCAGTACTTC
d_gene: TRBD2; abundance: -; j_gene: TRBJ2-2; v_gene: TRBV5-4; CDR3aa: CASSLAGAQTGELFF; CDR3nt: TGTGCCAGCAGCCTAGCGGGGGCTCAAACCGGGGAGCTGTTTTTT
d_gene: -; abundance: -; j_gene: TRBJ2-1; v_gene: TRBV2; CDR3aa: CAGSAGLWNEQFF; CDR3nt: TGTGCCGGTAGCGCGGGCCTATGGAATGAGCAGTTCTTC
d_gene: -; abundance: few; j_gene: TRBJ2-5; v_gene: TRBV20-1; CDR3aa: CSARAETQYF; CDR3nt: TGCAGTGCCAGGGCGGAGACCCAGTACTTC
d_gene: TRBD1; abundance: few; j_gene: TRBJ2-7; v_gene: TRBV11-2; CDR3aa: CASSSSGTGPYEQYF; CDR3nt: TGTGCCAGCAGCTCCTCGGGGACAGGGCCCTACGAGCAGTACTTC
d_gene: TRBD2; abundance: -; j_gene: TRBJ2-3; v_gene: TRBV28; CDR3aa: CASSSIAGGHDTQYF; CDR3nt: TGTGCCAGCAGTTCGATAGCGGGGGGGCACGATACGCAGTATTTT
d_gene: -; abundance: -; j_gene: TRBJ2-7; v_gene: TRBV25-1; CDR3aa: CASSVGWEQYF; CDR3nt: TGTGCCAGCAGTGTGGGATGGGAGCAGTACTTC
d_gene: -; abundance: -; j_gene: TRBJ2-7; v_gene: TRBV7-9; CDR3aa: CASSFLLFYEQYF; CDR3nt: TGTGCCAGCAGCTTCCTTCTCTTTTACGAGCAGTACTTC
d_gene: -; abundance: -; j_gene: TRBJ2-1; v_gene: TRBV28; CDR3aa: CASSFFSSSYNEQFF; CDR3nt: TGTGCCAGCAGTTTTTTCAGCAGCTCCTACAATGAGCAGTTCTTC
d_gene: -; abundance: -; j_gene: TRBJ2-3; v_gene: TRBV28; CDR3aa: CASSLSPGAQYF; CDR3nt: TGTGCCAGCAGTTTATCGCCCGGGGCGCAGTATTTT
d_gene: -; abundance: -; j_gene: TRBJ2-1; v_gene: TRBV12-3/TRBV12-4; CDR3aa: CASRSGQGTYNEQFF; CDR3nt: TGTGCCAGCAGGTCCGGGCAGGGCACCTACAATGAGCAGTTCTTC
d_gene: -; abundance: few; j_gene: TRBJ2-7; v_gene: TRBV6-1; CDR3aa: CATEGDGSYEQYF; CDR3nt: TGTGCCACCGAAGGGGACGGTTCCTACGAGCAGTACTTC
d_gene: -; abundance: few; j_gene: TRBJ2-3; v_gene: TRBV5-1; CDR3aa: CASSLVGQGSTDTQYF; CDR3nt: TGCGCCAGCAGCTTGGTAGGGCAGGGAAGTACAGATACGCAGTATTTT
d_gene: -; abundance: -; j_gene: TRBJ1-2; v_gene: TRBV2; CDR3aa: CASNEDGLNYGYTF; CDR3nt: TGTGCCAGCAACGAGGACGGGTTAAATTATGGCTACACCTTC
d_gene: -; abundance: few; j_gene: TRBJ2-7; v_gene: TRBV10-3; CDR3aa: CAIRAALNEQYF; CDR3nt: TGTGCCATCAGGGCTGCCTTAAACGAGCAGTACTTC
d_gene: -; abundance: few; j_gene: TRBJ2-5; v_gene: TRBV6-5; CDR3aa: CASSYSAGARETQYF; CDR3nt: TGTGCCAGCAGTTACTCCGCGGGGGCCCGGGAGACCCAGTACTTC
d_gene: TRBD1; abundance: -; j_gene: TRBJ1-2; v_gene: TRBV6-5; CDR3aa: CATRKGQAYGYTF; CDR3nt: TGTGCCACGCGGAAGGGACAGGCCTATGGCTACACCTTC
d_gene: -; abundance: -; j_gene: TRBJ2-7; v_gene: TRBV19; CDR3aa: CASSTQVFYEQYF; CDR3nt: TGTGCCAGTAGTACGCAGGTCTTCTACGAGCAGTACTTC
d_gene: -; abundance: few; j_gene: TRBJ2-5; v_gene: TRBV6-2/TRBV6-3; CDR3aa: CASSYDGQETQYF; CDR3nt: TGTGCCAGCAGTTACGACGGGCAAGAGACCCAGTACTTC
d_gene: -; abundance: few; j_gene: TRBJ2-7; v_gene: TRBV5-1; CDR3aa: CASSLSHNEQYF; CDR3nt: TGCGCCAGCAGCTTGTCGCACAATGAGCAGTACTTC
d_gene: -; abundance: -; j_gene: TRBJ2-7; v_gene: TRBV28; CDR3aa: CASIDGLLSYEQYF; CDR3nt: TGTGCCAGCATTGACGGATTGCTCTCCTACGAGCAGTACTTC
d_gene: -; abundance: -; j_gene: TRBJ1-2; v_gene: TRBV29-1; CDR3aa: CSVEKDRPTYGYTF; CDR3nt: TGCAGCGTTGAAAAAGACAGGCCGACCTATGGCTACACCTTC
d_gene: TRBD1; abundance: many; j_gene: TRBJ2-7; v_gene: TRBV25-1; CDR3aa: CASSEWGQETYEQYF; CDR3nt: TGTGCCAGCAGTGAATGGGGACAGGAGACCTACGAGCAGTACTTC
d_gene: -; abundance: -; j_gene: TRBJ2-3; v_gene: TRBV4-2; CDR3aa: CASSQERAGTDTQYF; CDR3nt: TGTGCCAGCAGTCAAGAGAGGGCTGGCACAGATACGCAGTATTTT
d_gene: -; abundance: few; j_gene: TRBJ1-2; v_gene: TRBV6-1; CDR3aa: CASSELQSYGYTF; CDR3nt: TGTGCCAGCAGTGAACTACAGAGCTATGGCTACACCTTC